What follows are 28 T cell receptor beta chains derived from one specimen sequenced in a study of T cells in Graves' hyperthyroidism and ophthalmopathy. RNA transcripts served as the template for amplifying TCR beta CDR3 regions. Using the HTBI primer set, a first-round RT-PCR was run on the TCR CDR3. TCRdb redid the calling of the multiplex PCR reads with MiXCR, one entry per CDR3 protein. The table includes over 700,000 distinct CDR3 sequences, roughly 37% detected once. The sample was blood. Receptors originate from a man between 18 and 29 years old with Graves' hyperthyroidism.

This clonotype occurred many times. The chain links TRBV7-9 to TRBJ1-2; 7 positions match TRBD1. Trimming cost V 1 base and J 4 bases; bases outside gene matches: 6. There are 15 residues in the CDR3. From germline, CDR1 is SEHNR and CDR2 FQNEAQ (reference sequence). CDR3 nucleotides: TGTGCCAGCAGCTTAGAAACAGGGGCTTCCTATGGCTACACCTTC. This gives the protein CASSLETGASYGYTF.

The V gene is TRBV20-1, the J gene TRBJ1-4, with D hard to call. CDR1 is DFQATT and CDR2 is SNEGSKA in the germline V gene (reference sequence). Trimming shortened V by 0 bases and J by 8 bases, and 10 bases separated the two germline ends. The CDR3 loop spans 13 amino acids. The CDR3 protein is CSARDLGREKLFF. CDR3 nucleotides: TGCAGTGCTAGAGATCTCGGGCGGGAAAAACTGTTTTTT.

The J gene is TRBJ1-2, the V gene TRBV10-3; weak D call: TRBD1 (6 bases). Germline loops: CDR1 ENHRY, CDR2 SYGVKD. This CDR3 comprises 15 residues. The ends were cut back, 2 bases at V and 3 bases at J, with 13 bases in the middle. CDR3 sequence: CAISEDQQGYYGYTF. CDR3 coding DNA: TGTGCCATCAGTGAGGATCAACAGGGCTACTATGGCTACACCTTC.

As concerns this clonotype: Just one base apart from a much larger clone, this may be a read error. The genes are TRBV10-3 and TRBJ2-5, with a possible D match to TRBD1 (6 bases). Looked up from germline, CDR1 is ENHRY and CDR2 is SYGVKD. There are 13 residues in the CDR3. V was trimmed by 6 bases and J by 7 bases, leaving 15 bases between them. CDR3 DNA sequence: TGTGCCATCAGACCCGACAGGTCGGGGACCCAGTACTTC. Its translation is CAIRPDRSGTQYF.

This chain joins TRBV24-1 and TRBJ2-2; D tentatively reads TRBD1 or TRBD2 (5 bases each). The V gene's germline CDR1 is KGHDR and CDR2 SFDVKD. This CDR3 has 12 residues. V was trimmed by 4 bases and J by 11 bases, leaving 10 bases between them. CDR3 nucleotide sequence: TGTGCCACCAGTGACTACCGGGACGAGCTGTTTTTT. Encoded protein: CATSDYRDELFF.

This chain links TRBV20-1 with TRBJ2-7, with 12 bases aligning to TRBD2. Germline lookup yields CDR1 DFQATT and CDR2 SNEGSKA (reference sequence). The CDR3 contains 14 residues. J was trimmed by 5 bases and V by 3 bases; bases with no gene match: 5. The CDR3 region is CSARGTSGYHEQYF. CDR3 nucleotides: TGCAGTGCTAGGGGGACTAGCGGGTACCACGAGCAGTACTTC.

This clonotype was found a few times. The chain couples TRBV7-9 to TRBJ2-2, with D perhaps given as TRBD1 or TRBD2 (5 bases each). The germline V gene has CDR1 SEHNR and CDR2 FQNEAQ (reference sequence). V lost 7 bases and J 0 bases, leaving 15 bases between the germline ends. This CDR3 is 16 amino acids long. CDR3 in amino acids: CASNNFRDANTGELFF. The CDR3 nucleotides read TGTGCCAGCAATAATTTCCGGGACGCGAACACCGGGGAGCTGTTTTTT.

As concerns this clonotype: This could be a read error, since a much larger clone is one nucleotide away. The chain has TRBV20-1 and TRBJ1-2, with D possibly TRBD1 on 5 matching bases. Between the trimmed V and J ends, which lost 5 bases and 2 bases, there was a span of 18 bases. Germline V gene lookup returns CDR1 DFQATT and CDR2 SNEGSKA (reference sequence). The CDR3 is 15 amino acids. CDR3 coding DNA: TGCAGTGCTGGGCCTGGGAGGGACGGGAACTATGGCTACACCTTC. It specifies CSAGPGRDGNYGYTF.

The CDR3 DNA reads TGTGCCAGCAGCTGGGCAGGTCCGGACACTGAAGCTTTCTTT. Amino acids: CASSWAGPDTEAFF. The V gene is TRBV7-2, the J gene TRBJ1-1; no clear D gene. Germline V gene lookup returns CDR1 SGHTA and CDR2 FQGNSA. Between the trimmed V and J ends, which lost 4 bases and 3 bases, there was a span of 12 bases. The CDR3 totals 14 residues.

This clonotype was observed at least ten times. This rearrangement joins TRBV14 to TRBJ1-2; possible D gene TRBD1, 5 bases. CDR3 length: 15 amino acids. Germline CDR1 SGHDN, CDR2 FVKESK. The germline V and J ends were trimmed by 1 base and 5 bases, with 14 bases remaining between them. For the CDR3, the DNA is TGTGCCAGCAGCCAAGTACATGGGGCGGGGTATGGCTACACCTTC. This gives the protein CASSQVHGAGYGYTF.

The chain links TRBV4-1 to TRBJ2-5; D ambiguous. The germline CDR1 and CDR2 sequences are MGHRA and YSYEKL. The length of the CDR3 is 13 residues. The V and J ends lost 1 base and 1 base respectively, with 4 bases between them. This CDR3 is CASSQVSQETQYF. The CDR3 region has the DNA TGCGCCAGCAGCCAAGTGTCCCAAGAGACCCAGTACTTC.

This clonotype was picked up many times. CDR3 sequence: CASSLDPNTEAFF. DNA of the CDR3: TGTGCCAGCAGCTTAGATCCGAACACTGAAGCTTTCTTT. V usage is TRBV7-9 and J usage is TRBJ1-1; D is unclear. Germline V gene sequence: CDR1 SEHNR, CDR2 FQNEAQ (reference sequence). V dropped 1 base and J dropped 1 base, with 4 bases sitting between them. This CDR3 has 13 residues.

This clonotype occurred once. The chain links TRBV20-1 to TRBJ2-5; 7 nucleotides align to TRBD2. The germline gives CDR1 DFQATT, CDR2 SNEGSKA (reference sequence). Trimming took 0 bases from V and 1 from J; bases not matched to a gene: 5. This CDR3 has 15 amino acids. The chain's CDR3 is CSARDPRGSQETQYF. The CDR3 nucleotides read TGCAGTGCTAGAGATCCCCGCGGGAGCCAAGAGACCCAGTACTTC.

This clonotype occurred many times. The chain joins TRBV15 to TRBJ2-7; 8 nucleotides align to TRBD1. Germline-derived CDR1 and CDR2 are LNHNV and YYDKDF (reference sequence). The trim removed 0 bases at V and 6 bases at J, leaving 10 bases unmatched. The CDR3 sequence is 16 residues long. The CDR3 nucleotides are TGTGCCACCAGCAGAGATCTAGTAGGACAGGGCCGCGAGCAGTACTTC. This sequence encodes CATSRDLVGQGREQYF.

Ten or more counts support this clonotype. V gene TRBV7-9 combines with J gene TRBJ1-1, with D tentatively TRBD1 (6 bases). CDR3 size: 14 residues. V lost 5 bases to trimming and J lost 3 bases, with 13 bases between them. Germline V CDR1 and CDR2: SEHNR, FQNEAQ (reference sequence). CDR3 protein: CASSPQAGDTEAFF. In DNA form, the CDR3 reads TGTGCCAGCAGCCCCCAGGCAGGGGACACTGAAGCTTTCTTT.

This clonotype was recorded many times. V and J are TRBV10-1 and TRBJ2-7; 7 bases agree with TRBD1. This CDR3 comprises 12 residues. Germline CDR1 reads WNHNN; CDR2 reads SYGVQD (reference sequence). V gave up 8 bases and J gave up 6 bases; unmatched junction bases: 7. The CDR3 here is CASGSEGAEQYF. CDR3 sequence (DNA): TGCGCCAGCGGTTCTGAGGGGGCCGAGCAGTACTTC.

This chain joins TRBV4-1 and TRBJ1-6; D unresolved. The CDR3 has 19 residues. Germline loops: CDR1 MGHRA, CDR2 YSYEKL. Trimming stripped 0 bases from V and 9 bases from J, with 24 bases between. CDR3 nucleotide sequence: TGCGCCAGCAGCCAAGACGCGGGCGAAGGGATCATTTCCGGTTCACCCCTCCACTTT. This encodes CASSQDAGEGIISGSPLHF.

This clonotype was observed at least ten times. The chain combines TRBV29-1 with TRBJ2-7; the D gene could be TRBD1 or TRBD2 (5 bases each). Germline V CDR1 and CDR2: SQVTM, ANQGSEA. V lost 6 bases and J lost 3, with 15 bases in between. The CDR3 has 13 amino acids. CDR3 region: CSVSRDGRYEQYF. The CDR3 DNA reads as TGCAGCGTCTCCCGGGACGGACGCTACGAGCAGTACTTC.

This clonotype was seen repeatedly, ten times or more. The chain joins TRBV13 to TRBJ1-1; D is ambiguous. Trimming left V 5 bases short and J 4 bases short, with 8 bases between. The germline gives CDR1 PRHDT, CDR2 FYEKMQ (reference sequence). The CDR3 is 12 residues long. Here the CDR3 reads CASSHSGTEAFF. The CDR3 DNA sequence: TGTGCCAGCAGCCACAGTGGCACTGAAGCTTTCTTT.

The table lists this clonotype with a count of one. The chain links TRBV7-2 to TRBJ2-2, with TRBD2 as a possible D gene (6 bases). The CDR3 has 16 residues. V was clipped by 5 bases and J by 6 bases, with 19 bases between them. Germline CDR1 is SGHTA and CDR2 is FQGNSA. The chain's CDR3 is CASSAHRLGAAGELFF. The CDR3 DNA reads TGTGCCAGCAGCGCACACAGACTAGGAGCCGCCGGGGAGCTGTTTTTT.

This clonotype was recorded many times. The chain recombines TRBV19 with TRBJ1-2; 9 nucleotides line up with TRBD1. V lost 6 bases and J lost 6; bases outside the gene matches: 8. This CDR3 is built from 14 residues. From germline, CDR1 is LNHDA and CDR2 SQIVND (reference sequence). The CDR3 coding sequence is TGTGCCAGTAGGGTAACAGGGGGCAATCATGGCTACACCTTC. Protein sequence: CASRVTGGNHGYTF.

The chain recombines TRBV15 with TRBJ1-6, with 11 bases lining up with TRBD1. Per the germline V gene, CDR1 is LNHNV and CDR2 is YYDKDF (reference sequence). J gave up 11 bases and V 0 bases, and 6 bases lay outside the gene matches. CDR3 length: 16 residues. Here the CDR3 DNA reads TGTGCCACCAGCAGAGAAAGGGACAGGGGGTTGACACCCCTCCACTTT. Translation gives CATSRERDRGLTPLHF.

This clonotype was detected only a few times. This chain connects TRBV9 to TRBJ2-7, with D unresolved. CDR1 is SGDLS, CDR2 YYNGEE, per germline. With 0 bases removed from V and 0 bases from J, the gap between germline ends came to 7 bases. The CDR3 is made up of 14 amino acids. CDR3 sequence (DNA): TGTGCCAGCAGCGTAGAAGTCATCTCCTACGAGCAGTACTTC. Its translation is CASSVEVISYEQYF. Full variable domain (missing parts from reference TRBV9 and TRBJ2-7): DSGVTQTPKHLITATGQRVTLRCSPRSGDLSVYWYQQSLDQGLQFLIQYYNGEERAKGNILERFSAQQFPDLHSELNLSSLELGDSALYFCASSVEVISYEQYFGPGTRLTVT.

There are many counts of this clonotype. This chain uses TRBV20-1 with TRBJ1-2; tentative D call: TRBD1 (6 bases). This CDR3 is built from 13 residues. The germline V gene has CDR1 DFQATT and CDR2 SNEGSKA (reference sequence). V lost 0 bases and J lost 8, with 13 bases in between. CDR3 sequence reads: CSARDRRGGGYTF. CDR3 DNA: TGCAGTGCTAGAGATCGCAGGGGAGGAGGCTACACCTTC.

This clonotype was seen only once. The V and J genes are TRBV20-1 and TRBJ2-7; 11 nucleotides agree with TRBD2. This CDR3 comprises 14 residues. V was clipped by 6 bases and J by 1 base; unmatched bases: 5. CDR1 and CDR2 from the germline V gene are DFQATT and SNEGSKA (reference sequence). This CDR3 is CSATLAGASYEQYF. The DNA of the CDR3 is TGCAGTGCCACACTAGCGGGGGCTTCCTACGAGCAGTACTTC.

In the case of this clonotype: A much larger clone is a single base away; this may be a read error. The rearrangement uses TRBV2 and TRBJ1-1; perhaps TRBD1 as D (5 bases). The CDR3 sequence is 14 residues long. Germline V gene data show CDR1 as SNHLY and CDR2 as FYNNEI. CDR3 in DNA: TGTGCCAGCAATGAGGGGCCCCTGAACGCTGAAGCTTTCTTT. It specifies CASNEGPLNAEAFF.

This clonotype has a handful of counts. V is TRBV4-1 and J is TRBJ1-1; D is possibly TRBD1 (5 bases). The CDR3 extends over 15 amino acids. Germline CDR1 reads MGHRA; CDR2 reads YSYEKL. The V and J ends lost 4 bases and 5 bases respectively, with 17 bases between them. Here the CDR3 reads CASSRGEGTITEAFF. CDR3 DNA sequence: TGCGCCAGCAGCCGGGGAGAGGGGACGATAACTGAAGCTTTCTTT.

This clonotype has just one count. The CDR3 here is CASSQDVSGLQPQHF. The CDR3 DNA reads as TGTGCCAGCAGCCAAGATGTCTCAGGGTTGCAGCCCCAGCATTTT. The genes are TRBV7-9 and TRBJ1-5; D is possibly TRBD1 (5 bases). CDR1 is SEHNR and CDR2 is FQNEAQ in the germline V gene (reference sequence). The V end was cut by 5 bases, the J end by 7 bases, with 18 bases between. This CDR3 comprises 15 residues. The full variable domain, its missing parts supplied by reference TRBV7-9 and TRBJ1-5, is DTGVSQNPRHKITKRGQNVTFRCDPISEHNRLYWYRQTLGQGPEFLTYFQNEAQLEKSRLLSDRFSAERPKGSFSTLEIQRTEQGDSAMYLCASSQDVSGLQPQHFGDGTRLSIL.